This T cell receptor (beta chain) is from a study of blood T cell repertoires in COVID-19. In the study overall: COVID-19 samples from acute and convalescent phases originated in the United States, Italy and Spain. Nucleic acid was either cDNA or gDNA, and it came from T cells, B-cell-depleted T cells, or PBMCs.

Authors' methods: Estimates of nucleated cell counts were drawn from the amplification of reference gene primers. Profiling relied on immunoSEQ multiplex PCR, and the TCRdb table lists in-frame clones only, not all of them. The DNA gave D and trimming, while V, J and clone size come from that table. The sample holds roughly 110,000 clones, 70% to 80% seen once. V was pared by 1 base and J by 2 bases, with 0 bases of the junction left unmatched. The V gene's germline CDR1 is GTSNPN and CDR2 SVGIG (reference sequence). The CDR3 is 15 amino acids. Sequencing was done on a sample of peripheral blood. The chain has TRBV30 and TRBJ2-2, with 11 bases identical to TRBD1. This receptor was taken from a human donor with acute or convalescent COVID-19. The donor label of this sample is uncertain. CDR3 DNA sequence: TGTGCCTGGAGTGGGACAGGGGGCAACACCGGGGAGCTGTTTTTT. Protein product: CAWSGTGGNTGELFF.